A single sample gave rise to the 17 T cell receptor beta chains below, sequenced in a study of blood T cells in healthy people across ages. Next came a second PCR, run for about 6 to 11 cycles, which used a sample-barcoded 5' primer along with a J-beta primer mix. TCRdb redid the calling of the 5' RACE reads with MiXCR, one entry per CDR3 protein. The sample yields 920,000 or so distinct CDR3 sequences, roughly 45% seen once. Sequenced sample: blood. These receptors were collected from a woman aged 55-69 years in good health.

This clonotype is a singleton in its sample. The chain couples TRBV5-1 to TRBJ1-1; a possible D gene is TRBD1 (6 bases). V lost 3 bases and J lost 1, with 16 bases in between. Germline lookup yields CDR1 SGHRS and CDR2 YFSETQ. There are 16 residues in the CDR3. This CDR3 is CASSWDPGQKNTEAFF. In nucleotides, the CDR3 is TGCGCCAGCAGCTGGGACCCTGGACAGAAGAACACTGAAGCTTTCTTT.

The chain employs TRBV5-1 and TRBJ1-1; possibly TRBD1 for D (5 bases). The V gene's germline CDR1 is SGHRS and CDR2 YFSETQ. The CDR3 totals 16 residues. V lost 1 base and J lost 0, with 13 bases in between. The CDR3 is CASSLMGGTMNTEAFF. CDR3 DNA sequence: TGCGCCAGCAGCTTGATGGGGGGAACCATGAACACTGAAGCTTTCTTT.

Of note for this clonotype: A much larger clone sits a single nucleotide away, making a read error possible. This sequence joins TRBV12-3 or TRBV12-4 and TRBJ2-1, with a tentative D call TRBD2 (5 bases). This CDR3 has 11 residues. V dropped 8 bases and J dropped 13 bases, with 15 bases sitting between them. CDR3: CASSGKETQFF. The CDR3 nucleotides are TGTGCCAGCTCGGGGAAAGAGACCCAGTTCTTC.

J is TRBJ2-5 and V is TRBV18, with D perhaps being TRBD1 or TRBD2 (5 bases each). The CDR3 is made up of 15 amino acids. The germline gives CDR1 KGHSH, CDR2 LQKENI. The V gene lost 3 bases and the J gene lost 3 bases, with 14 bases spanning the gap. CDR3 sequence: CASSPDPGREETQYF. The CDR3 nucleotides read TGTGCCAGCTCACCGGATCCGGGACGGGAAGAGACCCAGTACTTC.

The chain carries TRBV20-1 and TRBJ2-7, with a possible D match to TRBD1 (6 bases). Germline loops: CDR1 DFQATT, CDR2 SNEGSKA (reference sequence). Trimming shortened V by 6 bases and J by 5 bases, and 14 bases separated the two germline ends. There are 12 residues in the CDR3. For the CDR3, the DNA is TGCAGTGCAGGGGGTGGGCCCCACGAGCAGTACTTC. It encodes CSAGGGPHEQYF.

DNA of the CDR3: TGTGCCAGCAATGGATTGGGGGGCCCAAACACTGAAGCTTTCTTT. Protein sequence: CASNGLGGPNTEAFF. The chain joins TRBV2 to TRBJ1-1; tentative D call: TRBD1 (6 bases). This CDR3 comprises 15 residues. The germline CDR1 and CDR2 sequences are SNHLY and FYNNEI. Trimming took 7 bases from V and 2 from J, leaving 17 bases between them.

This chain links TRBV12-3 or TRBV12-4 with TRBJ1-2; D not certain. This CDR3 has 13 residues. Trimming cost V 3 bases and J 0 bases, with 5 bases left between them. The CDR3 loop is CASSLIANYGYTF. The CDR3 DNA reads as TGTGCCAGCAGTTTGATAGCTAACTATGGCTACACCTTC.

The CDR3 sequence: CASSDGLAGGFHNEQFF. DNA of the CDR3: TGCGCCAGCAGCGACGGACTAGCGGGAGGGTTCCACAATGAGCAGTTCTTC. The chain uses TRBV5-1 and TRBJ2-1, with 15 bases aligning to TRBD2. CDR1 and CDR2 from the germline V gene are SGHRS and YFSETQ. This CDR3 region has 17 residues. J lost 5 bases, V lost 4 bases, and 7 bases had no gene match.

This chain uses TRBV29-1 with TRBJ2-7; 9 bases align to TRBD1. This CDR3 is 14 amino acids long. V dropped 3 bases and J dropped 3; count of bases not matched to a gene: 6. The germline V gene encodes CDR1 SQVTM and CDR2 ANQGSEA. The CDR3: CSVEGQGTNYEQYF. The CDR3 bases are TGCAGCGTTGAGGGACAGGGAACGAACTACGAGCAGTACTTC.

This clonotype was counted a few times. The V gene is TRBV12-3 or TRBV12-4, the J gene TRBJ2-3; 16 nucleotides match TRBD2. V lost 6 bases and J lost 3; bases outside the gene matches: 3. The CDR3 extends over 16 amino acids. The CDR3 region is CASSMGLAGGTDTQYF. The CDR3 DNA sequence: TGTGCCAGCAGCATGGGACTAGCGGGAGGGACAGATACGCAGTATTTT.

This rearrangement joins TRBV12-3 or TRBV12-4 to TRBJ1-6, with 9 bases lining up with TRBD1. V lost 5 bases and J lost 7; bases outside the gene matches: 9. This CDR3 has 16 residues. DNA for the CDR3: TGTGCCAGCAGTCCAGCCGGGACAGGGTTGAATTCACCCCTCCACTTT. This sequence encodes CASSPAGTGLNSPLHF.

Remarks on this clonotype: A much larger clone lies one base from this, so it may be a read error. The gene calls are TRBV29-1 and TRBJ2-7; TRBD2 agrees at 11 bases. The CDR3 is 14 amino acids. Per germline, CDR1 SQVTM and CDR2 ANQGSEA. The CDR3 sequence: CSVETSGSSYAQYF. The CDR3, as DNA: TGCAGCGTTGAAACTAGCGGGAGCTCCTACGCGCAGTACTTC.

The gene calls are TRBV20-1 and TRBJ1-5; 9 positions agree with TRBD1. Germline V gene sequence: CDR1 DFQATT, CDR2 SNEGSKA (reference sequence). This CDR3 is 14 amino acids long. The V and J ends lost 6 bases and 5 bases, in that order; junction bases with no gene match: 8. In nucleotides, the CDR3 is TGCAGTGCAAAAAGGACAGGGGATTATCAGCCCCAGCATTTT. It translates to CSAKRTGDYQPQHF.

The chain uses TRBV20-1 and TRBJ1-2; the D gene is possibly TRBD1 (6 bases). CDR3 size: 14 residues. CDR1 is DFQATT and CDR2 is SNEGSKA in the germline V gene (reference sequence). Trimming stripped 6 bases from V and 3 bases from J, with 17 bases between. CDR3 DNA: TGCAGTGCAAGTCCGTCCGGGACATACTATGGCTACACCTTC. Its protein product is CSASPSGTYYGYTF.

The J gene is TRBJ1-1, the V gene TRBV10-1; D is undetermined. Germline V gives CDR1 WNHNN, CDR2 SYGVQD (reference sequence). V was cut by 0 bases and J by 1 base, with 6 bases left in between. The CDR3 totals 14 residues. CDR3 sequence: CASSESKGNTEAFF. In nucleotides, the CDR3 is TGCGCCAGCAGTGAGTCTAAGGGGAACACTGAAGCTTTCTTT.

The chain joins TRBV5-1 to TRBJ2-1, with 9 nucleotides matching TRBD2. This CDR3 contains 15 residues. V lost 1 base to trimming and J lost 6 bases; unmatched junction nucleotides: 5. Germline CDR1 reads SGHRS; CDR2 reads YFSETQ. The CDR3 protein is CASSLTSGPVNEQFF. In DNA, the CDR3 is TGCGCCAGCAGCTTGACTAGCGGGCCAGTCAATGAGCAGTTCTTC.

This clonotype was counted between two and nine times. The chain carries TRBV2 and TRBJ2-7, with D unresolved. This CDR3 has 13 residues. Trimming took off 3 bases at V and 3 bases at J, with 9 bases between the two ends. CDR1 is SNHLY, CDR2 FYNNEI, per germline. The CDR3 DNA is TGTGCCAGCAGTGACGTTGGCAGCTACGAGCAGTACTTC. It codes for CASSDVGSYEQYF.